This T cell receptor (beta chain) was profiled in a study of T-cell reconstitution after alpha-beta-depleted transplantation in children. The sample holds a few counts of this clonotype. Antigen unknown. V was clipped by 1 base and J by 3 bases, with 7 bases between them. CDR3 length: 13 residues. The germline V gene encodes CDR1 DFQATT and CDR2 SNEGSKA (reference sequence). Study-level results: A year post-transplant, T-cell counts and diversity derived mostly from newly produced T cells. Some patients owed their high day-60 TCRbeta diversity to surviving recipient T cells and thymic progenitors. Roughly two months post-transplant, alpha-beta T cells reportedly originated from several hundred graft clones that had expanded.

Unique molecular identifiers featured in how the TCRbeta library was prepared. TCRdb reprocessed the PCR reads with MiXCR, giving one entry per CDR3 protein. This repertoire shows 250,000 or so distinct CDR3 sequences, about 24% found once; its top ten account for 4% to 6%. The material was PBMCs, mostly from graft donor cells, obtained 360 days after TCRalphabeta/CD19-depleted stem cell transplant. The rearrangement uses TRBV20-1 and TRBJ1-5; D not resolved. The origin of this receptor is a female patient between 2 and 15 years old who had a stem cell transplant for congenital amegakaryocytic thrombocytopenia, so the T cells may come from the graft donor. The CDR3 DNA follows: TGCAGTGCTAGAGTCCTCGACAATCAGCCCCAGCATTTT. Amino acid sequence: CSARVLDNQPQHF.